This TCR beta chain was sequenced during a study of identical twins. A universal primer site was incorporated via template switching, and the cDNA contained unique molecular identifiers. TCRdb reprocessed the 5' RACE reads with MiXCR, giving one entry per CDR3 protein. Counted here are around 370,000 distinct CDR3 sequences, about 9% occurring once; the ten biggest clones make up roughly 9%. V dropped 2 bases and J dropped 4 bases, with 19 bases sitting between them. The CDR3 is 16 residues long. Per germline, CDR1 DFQATT and CDR2 SNEGSKA (reference sequence). In its sample, this clonotype was seen many times. Its antigen is unknown. Study results and caveats: For monozygotic twins, models underestimated out-of-frame TCR alpha sharing. Compared with unrelated sharing, twin-shared out-of-frame alpha sequences had more low-probability sequences. Conclusions relied on cross-sectional statistical analysis, not following the same donors.

The J gene is TRBJ2-3, the V gene TRBV20-1; D not certain. The specimen was naive T cells sorted from blood. This sequence originates from a woman aged 45 to 65 in good health. CDR3 DNA sequence: TGCAGTGCTAGATTTGTGTGGGGAAAGCGTGCAGATACGCAGTATTTT. Protein: CSARFVWGKRADTQYF.